The sequence of this T cell receptor beta chain was determined in a study of radiation and T cells in renal cell carcinoma. Concerning this clone: Its specificity is not known.

Study-wide results and limits: Top tumor clonotypes rose in blood 2 weeks post-radiation, then contracted.

The table came from immunoSEQ multiplex PCR; TCRdb's copy has only in-frame clones and leaves some out. The sample has fewer than 200,000 clones; less than 90% are singletons. As to time point: blood 4 weeks post-SBRT, at nephrectomy. Specified treatment: 15 Gy SBRT to primary tumor, nephrectomy 4 weeks later. Nephrectomy followed 15 Gy stereotactic body radiation by 4 weeks. Clear cell pathology was present in this patient's renal cell carcinoma. This CDR3 contains 15 residues. The V gene's germline CDR1 is SGHTA and CDR2 FQGNSA. V was clipped by 5 bases and J by 4 bases, with 17 bases between them. The sample here was blood, taken from a patient whose treatment included radiotherapy and nephrectomy. The chain recombines TRBV7-2 with TRBJ1-2; D call uncertain. The clonotype originates from a woman aged 45 to 65 with renal cell carcinoma. For the CDR3, the DNA is TGTGCCAGCAGCCTCATTACGACGGTCTTCTATGGCTACACCTTC. Translated: CASSLITTVFYGYTF.